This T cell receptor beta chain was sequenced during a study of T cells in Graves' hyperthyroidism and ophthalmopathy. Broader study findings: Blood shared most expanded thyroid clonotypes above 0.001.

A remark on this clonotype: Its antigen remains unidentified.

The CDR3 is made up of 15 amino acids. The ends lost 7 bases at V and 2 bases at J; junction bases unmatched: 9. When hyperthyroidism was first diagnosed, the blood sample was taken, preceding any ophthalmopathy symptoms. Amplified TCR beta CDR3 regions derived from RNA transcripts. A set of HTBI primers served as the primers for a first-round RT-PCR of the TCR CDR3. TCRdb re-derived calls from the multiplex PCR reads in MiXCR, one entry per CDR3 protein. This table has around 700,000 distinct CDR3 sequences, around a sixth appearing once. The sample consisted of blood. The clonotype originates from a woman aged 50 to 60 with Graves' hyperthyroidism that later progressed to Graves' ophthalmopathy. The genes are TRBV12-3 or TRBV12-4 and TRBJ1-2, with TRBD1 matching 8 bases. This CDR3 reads CASTSYAGGNYGYTF. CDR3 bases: TGTGCCAGCACTTCATACGCAGGGGGCAACTATGGCTACACCTTC.